This T cell receptor (beta chain) is from a study of blood T cell repertoires in COVID-19. This clone came up a few times. The same CDR3 also results from other DNA sequences found in this sample. Assay used: immunoSEQ multiplex PCR; TCRdb lists only in-frame clones, some missing. This sample yields about 200,000 clones, of which less than 85% are seen a single time; 4.5% to 7% belongs to the top ten. The CDR3 is 13 amino acids. Germline V gene lookup returns CDR1 SGDLS and CDR2 YYNGEE. V shed 2 bases and J shed 1 base, with 6 bases lying between them. The sequenced sample consisted of peripheral blood. The TCR originated in a woman in her 70s with acute or convalescent COVID-19. The chain uses TRBV9 and TRBJ1-1; no clear D gene. CDR3: CASSVSGNTEAFF. The CDR3 DNA reads as TGTGCCAGCAGCGTCTCAGGGAACACTGAAGCTTTCTTT.